The 5 T cell receptor beta chains given below trace back to one sample, sequenced in a study of beta chain features in type 1 diabetes. Expressed TCRB transcripts were sequenced because the isolated RNA had all been reverse transcribed beforehand. The data were produced by immunoSEQ multiplex PCR, yet TCRdb's version contains in-frame clones alone and is incomplete. The data contain 400,000 to 600,000 clones, about 32% of them singletons. The sequenced material came from naive CD4+ T cells from blood. These receptors came from a man aged 18 to 29 in good health.

The sample holds a few counts of this clone. Other DNA sequences in the same sample also yield this CDR3. The chain couples TRBV20-1 to TRBJ2-3; no reliable D call. The V gene lost 3 bases and the J gene lost 0 bases, with 1 base spanning the gap. The CDR3 spans 11 residues. Germline V CDR1 and CDR2: DFQATT, SNEGSKA (reference sequence). The CDR3 sequence: CSASSTDTQYF. In nucleotides, the CDR3 is TGCAGTGCTAGTAGCACAGATACGCAGTATTTT.

The CDR3 coding sequence is TGTGCCTGGGCCCCGACTAGCGGGAGGGCTACCTACGAGCAGTACTTC. The encoded protein is CAWAPTSGRATYEQYF. This sequence joins TRBV30 and TRBJ2-7; TRBD2 agrees at 14 bases. This CDR3 spans 16 amino acids. The V gene's germline CDR1 is GTSNPN and CDR2 SVGIG (reference sequence). The junction had 8 bases not matched to a gene; V was cut back by 5 bases and J by 2 bases.

This clone was recorded a few times. The chain carries TRBV13 and TRBJ2-1; 12 bases are a match to TRBD2. With V trimmed by 5 bases and J by 9 bases, 8 bases remained unmatched. The germline V gene has CDR1 PRHDT and CDR2 FYEKMQ (reference sequence). The CDR3 has 15 residues. The CDR3 protein is CASSPTSGRLVEQFF. In nucleotides, the CDR3 is TGTGCCAGCAGCCCAACTAGCGGGAGGTTGGTTGAGCAGTTCTTC.

This sequence joins TRBV7-2 and TRBJ2-7; 8 bases match TRBD2. The CDR3 runs to 15 residues. V lost 0 bases and J lost 4; bases outside the gene matches: 5. Germline V gives CDR1 SGHTA, CDR2 FQGNSA. CDR3 region: CASSLALSGSYEQYF. The CDR3 region has the DNA TGTGCCAGCAGCTTAGCGCTAAGCGGGAGTTACGAGCAGTACTTC.

This clone has only a few counts. The chain couples TRBV4-2 to TRBJ1-1, with D possibly TRBD1 on 5 matching bases. This CDR3 spans 14 amino acids. V lost 6 bases, J lost 5 bases, and 16 bases lay in between. Germline loops: CDR1 LGHNA, CDR2 YNFKEQ. Here the CDR3 reads CASSFGDRGTEAFF. The CDR3 bases are TGTGCCAGCAGTTTCGGGGACCGAGGTACTGAAGCTTTCTTT.